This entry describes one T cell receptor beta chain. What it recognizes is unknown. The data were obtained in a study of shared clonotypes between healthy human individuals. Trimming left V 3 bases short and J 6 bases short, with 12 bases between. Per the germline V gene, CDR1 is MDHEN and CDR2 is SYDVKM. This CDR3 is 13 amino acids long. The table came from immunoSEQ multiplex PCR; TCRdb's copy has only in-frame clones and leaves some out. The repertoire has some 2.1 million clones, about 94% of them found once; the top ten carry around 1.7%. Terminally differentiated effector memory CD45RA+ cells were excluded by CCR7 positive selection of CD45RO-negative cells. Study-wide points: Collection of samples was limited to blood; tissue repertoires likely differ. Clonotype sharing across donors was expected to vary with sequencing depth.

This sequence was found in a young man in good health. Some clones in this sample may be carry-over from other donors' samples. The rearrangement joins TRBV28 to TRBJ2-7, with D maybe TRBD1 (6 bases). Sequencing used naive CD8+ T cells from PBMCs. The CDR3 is CASSFGGPPEQYF. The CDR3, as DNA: TGTGCCAGCAGTTTTGGGGGCCCCCCCGAGCAGTACTTC.